Shown below are 26 T cell receptor beta chains from a single sample sequenced in a study of shared clonotypes between healthy human individuals. Profiling relied on immunoSEQ multiplex PCR, and the TCRdb table lists in-frame clones only, not all of them. The sample consists of some 2,100,000 clones, 95% of them appearing once. Material for sequencing was naive CD4+ T cells sorted from blood. As for subset: CD45RA+ positively selected. The receptor set was obtained from a man aged 18 to 29 in good health.

This clone was seen only a few times. This chain uses TRBV27 with TRBJ1-1; no clear D. V lost 7 bases, J lost 13 bases, and 13 bases lay in between. The CDR3 consists of 10 residues. Germline CDR1 MNHEY, CDR2 SMNVEV (reference sequence). For the CDR3, the DNA is TGTGCCAGCAACGGTCCTCCCGTTTTCTTT. Protein: CASNGPPVFF.

This rearrangement joins TRBV2 to TRBJ1-2, with D possibly being TRBD1 (5 bases). Germline V lookup: CDR1 SNHLY, CDR2 FYNNEI. V was shortened by 4 bases and J by 8 bases, with 11 bases between the two germline ends. The CDR3 has 12 residues. Here the CDR3 reads CASSAEGLGYTF. As DNA, the CDR3 is TGTGCCAGCAGTGCTGAGGGGCTCGGCTACACCTTC.

Here the CDR3 DNA reads TGTGCCAGCAGTTCCTACTCTGGAAACACCATATATTTT. It translates to CASSSYSGNTIYF. The V call is TRBV6-6, the J call TRBJ1-3, with D uncertain. The V gene lost 4 bases and the J gene lost 0 bases, with 4 bases spanning the gap. This CDR3 contains 13 residues. CDR1 and CDR2 (germline): MNHNY, SVGAGI (reference sequence).

The V call is TRBV10-2, the J call TRBJ1-2; D is unclear. The CDR3 length is 13 residues. The V end lost 6 bases, the J end lost 3 bases, and 11 bases lay between the germline ends. Germline CDR1 reads WSHSY; CDR2 reads SAAADI. The chain's CDR3 is CASSPMADYGYTF. The CDR3 DNA sequence: TGCGCCAGCAGCCCCATGGCTGACTATGGCTACACCTTC.

V is TRBV12-5 and J is TRBJ2-5, with D possibly being TRBD1 (6 bases). The V gene's germline CDR1 is LGHNT and CDR2 FRNRAP. The CDR3 sequence is 14 residues long. Trimming left V 5 bases short and J 7 bases short, with 17 bases between. The CDR3 DNA sequence: TGTGCTAGTGGTACGAATCTACTAGGGGGGACCCAGTACTTC. This translates into CASGTNLLGGTQYF.

The chain uses TRBV6-1 and TRBJ2-1; TRBD2 matches at 7 bases. This CDR3 contains 17 residues. Unmatched junction bases numbered 11, after V lost 2 bases and J lost 4 bases. The germline gives CDR1 MNHNS, CDR2 SASEGT. CDR3 region: CASSESPTSVQYNEQFF. CDR3 bases: TGTGCCAGCAGTGAATCCCCCACTAGCGTACAGTACAATGAGCAGTTCTTC.

The chain recombines TRBV6-6 with TRBJ2-7; 11 bases are a match to TRBD1. Per the germline V gene, CDR1 is MNHNY and CDR2 is SVGAGI (reference sequence). The CDR3 consists of 15 residues. V gave up 6 bases and J gave up 4 bases; unmatched junction bases: 8. This chain's CDR3 is CASSQGQGVPYEQYF. For the CDR3, the DNA is TGTGCCAGCAGCCAGGGACAGGGGGTTCCTTACGAGCAGTACTTC.

As concerns this clone: Additional DNA sequences in this sample encode the identical CDR3. The J gene is TRBJ1-1, the V gene TRBV9, with 11 nucleotides matching TRBD1. V was pared by 3 bases and J by 3 bases, with 1 base of the junction left unmatched. The germline CDR1 and CDR2 sequences are SGDLS and YYNGEE. The CDR3 is 14 amino acids. The CDR3 sequence is CASSAGQGDTEAFF. The CDR3 DNA is TGTGCCAGCAGCGCGGGACAGGGGGACACTGAAGCTTTCTTT.

CDR3 in amino acids: CASSPYRDDQPQHF. For the CDR3, the DNA is TGTGCCAGCTCACCATACAGGGACGATCAGCCCCAGCATTTT. The chain employs TRBV18 and TRBJ1-5; D perhaps matches TRBD1 (6 bases). The CDR3 contains 14 residues. The germline CDR1 and CDR2 sequences are KGHSH and LQKENI. The V gene lost 2 bases and the J gene lost 5 bases, with 10 bases spanning the gap.

This clone was recorded once. CDR3 sequence reads: CASSRTRFGEQFF. The CDR3 DNA is TGCGCCAGCAGCCGGACTAGATTTGGTGAGCAGTTCTTC. The chain employs TRBV5-1 and TRBJ2-1, with 7 bases lining up with TRBD2. This CDR3 region has 13 residues. CDR1 and CDR2 from the germline V gene are SGHRS and YFSETQ. V dropped 4 bases and J dropped 9; count of bases not matched to a gene: 7. The whole variable domain, remainder taken from reference TRBV5-1 and TRBJ2-1, is KAGVTQTPRYLIKTRGQQVTLSCSPISGHRSVSWYQQTPGQGLQFLFEYFSETQRNKGNFPGRFSGRQFSNSRSEMNVSTLELGDSALYLCASSRTRFGEQFFGPGTRLTVL.

The rearrangement uses TRBV11-2 and TRBJ2-2; 7 nucleotides align to TRBD2. Germline trimming cut 3 bases from V and 6 bases from J; bases unmatched to any gene: 7. CDR3 length equals 15 residues. CDR1 is SGHAT and CDR2 is FQNNGV in the germline V gene. CDR3 sequence (DNA): TGTGCCAGCAGCTTGGGGGGGTACGCGGCCGGGGAGCTGTTTTTT. This encodes CASSLGGYAAGELFF.

The rearrangement joins TRBV18 to TRBJ1-3; no clear D gene. Germline assignment: CDR1 KGHSH and CDR2 LQKENI. The V end was cut by 3 bases, the J end by 1 base, with 10 bases between. The CDR3 contains 15 residues. The CDR3 loop is CASSPPVGSGNTIYF. The CDR3 coding sequence is TGTGCCAGCTCACCCCCCGTGGGGTCTGGAAACACCATATATTTT.

This sequence joins TRBV18 and TRBJ2-1; D is perhaps TRBD1 (6 bases). V was trimmed by 3 bases and J by 3 bases, leaving 18 bases between them. The CDR3 extends over 17 amino acids. Germline CDR1 reads KGHSH; CDR2 reads LQKENI. The DNA of the CDR3 is TGTGCCAGCTCACCTATCTCAGGGGTAGGGGTCTACAATGAGCAGTTCTTC. Its translation is CASSPISGVGVYNEQFF.

The chain joins TRBV18 to TRBJ2-6; 10 bases line up with TRBD1. There are 18 residues in the CDR3. Losses at the gene ends were 3 bases for V and 3 bases for J; bases not matched to a gene: 8. Looked up from germline, CDR1 is KGHSH and CDR2 is LQKENI. The CDR3 reads CASSPAGQGTVGANVLTF. CDR3 in DNA: TGTGCCAGCTCACCGGCGGGACAGGGGACTGTTGGGGCCAACGTCCTGACTTTC.

This chain joins TRBV19 and TRBJ2-2; 8 bases are a match to TRBD2. Unmatched junction bases numbered 5, after V lost 9 bases and J lost 2 bases. The CDR3 runs to 14 residues. Germline CDR1 reads LNHDA; CDR2 reads SQIVND (reference sequence). CDR3 amino acids: CASLSGVNTGELFF. The CDR3 DNA follows: TGTGCCAGCCTTAGCGGGGTAAACACCGGGGAGCTGTTTTTT.

This sequence joins TRBV10-1 and TRBJ2-3; 11 bases fit TRBD2. This CDR3 has 15 amino acids. Germline V gives CDR1 WNHNN, CDR2 SYGVQD (reference sequence). The V gene end was trimmed by 8 bases and the J gene end by 3 bases; junction bases not matched to a gene: 7. In nucleotides, the CDR3 is TGCGCCAGCTCACCGACTAGCGGGAAAACAGATACGCAGTATTTT. Its translation: CASSPTSGKTDTQYF.

This chain links TRBV5-5 with TRBJ1-1; D is unclear. This CDR3 has 13 residues. Germline assignment: CDR1 SGHKS and CDR2 YYEKEE (reference sequence). V was cut by 0 bases and J by 6 bases, with 9 bases left in between. The CDR3, as DNA: TGTGCCAGCAGCTTGGTGGGGAGCGCTGAAGCTTTCTTT. Translation gives CASSLVGSAEAFF. The entire variable domain, with the rest obtained from reference TRBV5-5 and TRBJ1-1, is as follows: DAGVTQSPTHLIKTRGQQVTLRCSPISGHKSVSWYQQVLGQGPQFIFQYYEKEERGRGNFPDRFSARQFPNYSSELNVNALLLGDSALYLCASSLVGSAEAFFGQGTRLTVV.

The chain links TRBV6-5 to TRBJ2-7, with TRBD1 identical over 7 bases. Looked up from germline, CDR1 is MNHEY and CDR2 is SVGAGI. This CDR3 has 16 residues. V shed 4 bases, J shed 3 bases, and the junction held 12 bases outside the gene matches. The CDR3, as DNA: TGTGCCAGCAGTTCCTACTCTCCGGGACAGCTCTACGAGCAGTACTTC. It is translated as CASSSYSPGQLYEQYF.

This clone was found once. The chain's CDR3 is CASSASGLAASSGANVLTF. In DNA form, the CDR3 reads TGTGCCAGTAGTGCCTCCGGCCTAGCGGCAAGCTCTGGGGCCAACGTCCTGACTTTC. The chain recombines TRBV19 with TRBJ2-6, with 7 bases matching TRBD2. The CDR3 is 19 amino acids. Germline V gives CDR1 LNHDA, CDR2 SQIVND (reference sequence). V lost 5 bases to trimming and J lost 0 bases; unmatched junction nucleotides: 13.

The chain is built from TRBV5-1 and TRBJ2-7, with D possibly being TRBD1 or TRBD2 (6 bases each). This CDR3 has 14 amino acids. Deletions cut 2 bases from V and 7 bases from J, with 16 bases between. CDR1 and CDR2 (germline): SGHRS, YFSETQ. The CDR3 sequence: CASSLQGGGSEQYF. DNA for the CDR3: TGCGCCAGCAGCTTACAGGGAGGAGGGTCAGAGCAGTACTTC. Supplemented by reference TRBV5-1 and TRBJ2-7, the full variable domain reads KAGVTQTPRYLIKTRGQQVTLSCSPISGHRSVSWYQQTPGQGLQFLFEYFSETQRNKGNFPGRFSGRQFSNSRSEMNVSTLELGDSALYLCASSLQGGGSEQYFGPGTRLTVT.

The J gene is TRBJ2-3, the V gene TRBV18; 12 nucleotides align to TRBD1. The CDR3 length is 18 residues. Germline V gene data show CDR1 as KGHSH and CDR2 as LQKENI. The trim removed 1 base at V and 4 bases at J, leaving 9 bases unmatched. The CDR3: CASSPQNYGTGGPDTQYF. In DNA form, the CDR3 reads TGTGCCAGCTCACCACAAAACTACGGGACAGGGGGCCCAGATACGCAGTATTTT.

The CDR3 loop is CAWKSDYSGNTIYF. The CDR3 nucleotides read TGTGCCTGGAAGAGCGATTACTCTGGAAACACCATATATTTT. The V gene is TRBV30, the J gene TRBJ1-3; D gene ambiguous. The ends were cut back, 4 bases at V and 0 bases at J, with 10 bases in the middle. The CDR3 spans 14 residues. The germline V gene encodes CDR1 GTSNPN and CDR2 SVGIG (reference sequence). Full variable domain (rest looked up from reference TRBV30 and TRBJ1-3): SQTIHQWPATLVQPVGSPLSLECTVEGTSNPNLYWYRQAAGRGLQLLFYSVGIGQISSEVPQNLSASRPQDRQFILSSKKLLLSDSGFYLCAWKSDYSGNTIYFGEGSWLTVV.

This clone was seen only once. The rearrangement links TRBV7-6 to TRBJ2-3; the D is unclear. The V gene lost 5 bases and the J gene lost 6 bases, with 9 bases spanning the gap. The CDR3 runs to 12 residues. Germline lookup yields CDR1 SGHVS and CDR2 FNYEAQ. CDR3 residues: CASSLSVDTQYF. The DNA of the CDR3 is TGTGCCAGCAGCCTATCCGTGGATACGCAGTATTTT. The entire variable domain, with the rest obtained from reference TRBV7-6 and TRBJ2-3, is as follows: GAGVSQSPRYKVTKRGQDVALRCDPISGHVSLYWYRQALGQGPEFLTYFNYEAQQDKSGLPNDRFSAERPEGSISTLTIQRTEQRDSAMYRCASSLSVDTQYFGPGTRLTVL.

V gene TRBV4-1 combines with J gene TRBJ1-1; D is unresolved. V was clipped by 0 bases and J by 0 bases, with 17 bases between them. CDR1 MGHRA and CDR2 YSYEKL come from the germline V gene. This CDR3 has 18 amino acids. The CDR3 DNA reads TGCGCCAGCAGCCAAGACAGGATTAGAGAAAGGATGAACACTGAAGCTTTCTTT. It yields the protein CASSQDRIRERMNTEAFF.

On this clone: The same CDR3 arises from other DNA sequences in this sample as well. The chain's CDR3 is CAWKGPSETQYF. CDR3 DNA: TGTGCCTGGAAGGGACCCTCAGAGACCCAGTACTTC. This chain links TRBV30 with TRBJ2-5; D assignment may be TRBD1 or TRBD2 (5 bases each). Germline V lookup: CDR1 GTSNPN, CDR2 SVGIG (reference sequence). This CDR3 region has 12 residues. The ends were cut back, 4 bases at V and 4 bases at J, with 10 bases in the middle. Filled out from reference TRBV30 and TRBJ2-5, the complete variable domain reads SQTIHQWPATLVQPVGSPLSLECTVEGTSNPNLYWYRQAAGRGLQLLFYSVGIGQISSEVPQNLSASRPQDRQFILSSKKLLLSDSGFYLCAWKGPSETQYFGPGTRLLVL.

The rearrangement links TRBV6-5 to TRBJ1-6; D unclear. Trimming cost V 2 bases and J 7 bases, with 12 bases left between them. This CDR3 region has 15 residues. Per the germline V gene, CDR1 is MNHEY and CDR2 is SVGAGI. CDR3: CASSYGAFGNSPLHF. The CDR3 DNA sequence: TGTGCCAGCAGTTACGGCGCCTTCGGAAATTCACCCCTCCACTTT.